This T cell receptor beta chain was captured in a study of cytotoxic CD8 clonotypes in ibrutinib-treated CLL. In germline, CDR1 is SNHLY, CDR2 FYNNEI. V gave up 6 bases and J gave up 8 bases, with 13 bases separating them. This CDR3 has 12 amino acids. The protocol was immunoSEQ multiplex PCR, while the TCRdb copy is restricted to in-frame clones and leaves out a portion. Altogether about 200,000 clones are present, more than 65% being singletons, with the ten largest covering approximately 6.3%. V usage is TRBV2 and J usage is TRBJ1-2; no clear D gene. Sample: PBMCs, taken after 12 months of ibrutinib treatment. The origin of this receptor is a human donor with chronic lymphocytic leukemia. This chain's CDR3 is CASRGGIGGYTF. Written as DNA, the CDR3 is TGTGCCAGCAGGGGAGGGATTGGCGGCTACACCTTC.